This T cell receptor beta chain was recovered during a study of blood T cell repertoires in COVID-19. Whole-study context: The samples span acute and convalescent COVID-19 from the United States, Italy and Spain.

Germline V gene sequence: CDR1 MDHEN, CDR2 SYDVKM. V dropped 8 bases and J dropped 0; count of bases not matched to a gene: 3. CDR3 size: 13 residues. The repertoire was sequenced with immunoSEQ multiplex PCR; TCRdb's copy has only in-frame clones and lacks some. This repertoire shows 200,000 to 250,000 clones, 70% to 90% found once; its top ten account for under 3.5%. The sample was peripheral blood. The sequence was obtained from a man aged 45-65 years who had recovered from COVID-19. The chain couples TRBV28 to TRBJ2-7; 8 positions agree with TRBD2. As DNA, the CDR3 is TGTGCCAGCCTTCTAGCGGGCTCCTACGAGCAGTACTTC. Its protein product is CASLLAGSYEQYF.